The source of this T cell receptor (beta chain) is a study of blood T cells in healthy people across ages. Findings and limits, study-wide: It was the long-lived donors that had more naive CD4+ cells and higher diversity than aged donors. Roughly linear age-related decline in beta diversity appeared, significant by age 40.

A second PCR, run for about 7 to 11 cycles, used a sample-barcoded 5' primer plus a J-beta primer mix. Using its own MiXCR run on the 5' RACE reads, TCRdb lists one record per CDR3 protein. Seen here are approximately 700,000 distinct CDR3 sequences, 32% observed once, and the top ten hold 15%. The table lists this clonotype with many counts. The antigen remains unidentified. Each sample gave at least 6 million isolated PBMCs. Samples each had at least 5.5 micrograms of total RNA extracted. Trimming took off 4 bases at V and 9 bases at J, with 21 bases between the two ends. The CDR3 extends over 15 amino acids.

Sequences were obtained from blood. J is TRBJ1-1 and V is TRBV12-3 or TRBV12-4; D not resolved. This TCR derives from a woman older than 75 in good health. The CDR3 loop is CASSSEGGWREKAFF. Here the CDR3 DNA reads TGTGCCAGCAGTTCAGAGGGTGGGTGGCGAGAAAAAGCTTTCTTT.